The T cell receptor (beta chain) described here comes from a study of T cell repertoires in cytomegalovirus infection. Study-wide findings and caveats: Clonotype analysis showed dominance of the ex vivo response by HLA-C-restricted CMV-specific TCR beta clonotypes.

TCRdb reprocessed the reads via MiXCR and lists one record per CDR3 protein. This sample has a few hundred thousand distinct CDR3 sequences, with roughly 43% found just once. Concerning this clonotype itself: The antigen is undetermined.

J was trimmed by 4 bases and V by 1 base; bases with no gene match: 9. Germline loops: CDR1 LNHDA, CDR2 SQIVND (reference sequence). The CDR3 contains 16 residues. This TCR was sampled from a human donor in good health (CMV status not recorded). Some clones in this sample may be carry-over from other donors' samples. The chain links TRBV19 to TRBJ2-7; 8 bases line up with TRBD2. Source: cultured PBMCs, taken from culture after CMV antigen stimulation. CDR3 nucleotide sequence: TGTGCCAGTAGTATAGGAGGCCTAGCGGGCCCTTACGAGCAGTACTTC. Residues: CASSIGGLAGPYEQYF.